The next 26 T cell receptor beta chains were all read from a single sample in a study of human T cells and chemical hapten exposure. TCRdb fed the RACE reads into MiXCR, producing one record per CDR3 protein. The table has under 95,000 distinct CDR3 sequences, roughly 8.5% seen once. Time point in this sample: pre-sensitization, week 0. Documented treatment: therapeutic diphenylcyclopropenone sensitization with weekly scalp DPC. This sample comprised whole blood, obtained in connection with sensitization to the hapten diphenylcyclopropenone (DPC). The receptor set was obtained from a man aged 40-49 years with alopecia areata. Some clones in this sample may be carry-over from other donors' samples.

In its sample, this clonotype was seen a few times. The chain employs TRBV10-3 and TRBJ2-7; TRBD1 or TRBD2 may be the D gene (5 bases each). CDR1 and CDR2 (germline): ENHRY, SYGVKD. The CDR3 sequence is 14 residues long. Between the trimmed V and J ends, which lost 2 bases and 2 bases, there was a span of 10 bases. The CDR3 nucleotides read TGTGCCATCAGTGAGGCGACGGGACCCTACGAGCAGTACGTC. Translated, it gives CAISEATGPYEQYV.

The chain links TRBV7-2 to TRBJ2-5, with 10 bases matching TRBD2. The CDR3 sequence is 19 residues long. With 3 bases clipped from V and 1 base from J, the junction kept 14 bases outside the gene matches. Germline V gene lookup returns CDR1 SGHTA and CDR2 FQGNSA. The CDR3 is CASSFGLADLNVPQETQYF. CDR3 DNA: TGTGCCAGCAGCTTCGGACTAGCGGACCTCAATGTCCCCCAAGAGACCCAGTACTTC.

This clonotype was observed many times. V usage is TRBV5-1 and J usage is TRBJ2-3, with a weak D call TRBD1 (5 bases). Germline V lookup: CDR1 SGHRS, CDR2 YFSETQ. V was shortened by 5 bases and J by 0 bases, with 7 bases between the two germline ends. The CDR3 spans 13 residues. CDR3 protein: CASRQASTDTQYF. The CDR3 DNA reads TGCGCCAGCAGACAGGCGAGCACAGATACGCAGTATTTT. Complete variable domain (other parts from reference TRBV5-1 and TRBJ2-3): KAGVTQTPRYLIKTRGQQVTLSCSPISGHRSVSWYQQTPGQGLQFLFEYFSETQRNKGNFPGRFSGRQFSNSRSEMNVSTLELGDSALYLCASRQASTDTQYFGPGTRLTVL.

This CDR3 is CASRGQGLGTEAFF. The CDR3 region has the DNA TGTGCCAGCAGAGGACAGGGCTTGGGAACTGAAGCTTTCTTT. The V call is TRBV2, the J call TRBJ1-1; TRBD1 matches at 8 bases. The germline CDR1 and CDR2 sequences are SNHLY and FYNNEI. This CDR3 region has 14 residues. With V trimmed by 6 bases and J by 5 bases, 8 bases remained unmatched.

The chain joins TRBV3-1 to TRBJ2-1; 12 positions agree with TRBD2. After removal of 3 bases from V and 6 bases from J, the junction contained 9 bases not matched to a gene. The CDR3 is 17 amino acids. The germline CDR1 and CDR2 sequences are LGHDT and YNNKEL (reference sequence). The CDR3, as DNA: TGTGCCAGCAGCCATAGGCTCGTGACTAGCGGGAGCAATGAGCAGTTCTTC. Its protein product is CASSHRLVTSGSNEQFF.

This clonotype came up many times. The chain has TRBV19 and TRBJ2-1, with unresolved D. Germline V gene lookup returns CDR1 LNHDA and CDR2 SQIVND (reference sequence). Trimming cost V 3 bases and J 0 bases, with 18 bases left between them. This CDR3 has 18 amino acids. The DNA for the CDR3 is TGTGCCAGTAGTATTAGGCCCCCAGACGTAAGCTCCTACAATGAGCAGTTCTTC. Translated, it gives CASSIRPPDVSSYNEQFF.

This clonotype was seen at least ten times. V usage is TRBV28 and J usage is TRBJ2-7; 7 bases fit TRBD1. The V segment lost 3 bases and the J segment 3 bases; nucleotides outside the gene matches: 5. The germline CDR1 and CDR2 sequences are MDHEN and SYDVKM. This CDR3 contains 14 residues. This CDR3 is CASSLPTGNYEQYF. The CDR3 DNA reads TGTGCCAGCAGTTTGCCGACAGGGAACTACGAGCAGTACTTC.

This clonotype was counted ten times or more. This sequence joins TRBV29-1 and TRBJ2-7, with 7 bases identical to TRBD1. Germline-derived CDR1 and CDR2 are SQVTM and ANQGSEA. The length of the CDR3 is 12 residues. Trimming took 5 bases from V and 5 from J; bases not matched to a gene: 6. CDR3 coding DNA: TGCAGCGTTACCAGGGGGAGCGACGAGCAGTACTTC. Its translation: CSVTRGSDEQYF.

This clonotype has a count of ten or more. The rearrangement uses TRBV7-2 and TRBJ2-3; TRBD2 matches 9 bases. This CDR3 region has 15 residues. The germline gives CDR1 SGHTA, CDR2 FQGNSA. The ends lost 1 base at V and 1 base at J; junction bases unmatched: 0. The CDR3 loop is CASSLVAGGTDTQYF. The CDR3 nucleotides read TGTGCCAGCAGCTTAGTAGCGGGAGGCACAGATACGCAGTATTTT.

At least ten counts were recorded for this clonotype. This rearrangement joins TRBV5-1 to TRBJ1-6; TRBD1 matches 9 bases. CDR1 is SGHRS, CDR2 YFSETQ, per germline. With 6 bases clipped from V and 10 bases from J, the junction kept 8 bases outside the gene matches. The CDR3 is 14 residues long. CDR3 in amino acids: CASTRTGVQSPLHF. In nucleotides, the CDR3 is TGCGCCAGCACCAGGACAGGGGTTCAGTCACCCCTCCACTTT. The whole variable domain, filled in from reference TRBV5-1 and TRBJ1-6, reads KAGVTQTPRYLIKTRGQQVTLSCSPISGHRSVSWYQQTPGQGLQFLFEYFSETQRNKGNFPGRFSGRQFSNSRSEMNVSTLELGDSALYLCASTRTGVQSPLHFGNGTRLTVT.

This clonotype has at least ten counts. The rearrangement joins TRBV20-1 to TRBJ2-7; D remains unclear. CDR3 length: 11 amino acids. Germline V gene lookup returns CDR1 DFQATT and CDR2 SNEGSKA (reference sequence). V lost 3 bases and J 6 bases, leaving 9 bases between the germline ends. CDR3 in amino acids: CSARILFEQYF. CDR3 bases: TGCAGTGCTAGGATTCTCTTCGAGCAGTACTTC.

The table lists this clonotype with many counts. This chain uses TRBV28 with TRBJ2-7; D might be TRBD2 (6 bases). The CDR3 is made up of 15 amino acids. Trimming removed 1 base at V and 3 bases at J, with 13 bases between. Germline V gives CDR1 MDHEN, CDR2 SYDVKM. As DNA, the CDR3 is TGTGCCAGCAGTTTATCGCCTAGCGAGAACTACGAGCAGTACTTC. Protein sequence: CASSLSPSENYEQYF.

This clonotype was counted between two and nine times. V and J are TRBV19 and TRBJ2-5; tentative D call: TRBD2 (7 bases). This CDR3 comprises 16 residues. CDR1 is LNHDA and CDR2 is SQIVND in the germline V gene (reference sequence). V was trimmed by 3 bases and J by 5 bases, leaving 19 bases between them. CDR3 amino acids: CASSIGGARSQETQYF. The CDR3 DNA follows: TGTGCCAGTAGTATTGGGGGGGCCCGCTCTCAGGAGACCCAGTACTTC.

In the case of this clonotype: A much larger clone lies a single base off, so this may be a read error. The CDR3 carries no conserved terminal phenylalanine or tryptophan, so it likely arises from a read error. CDR3 loop: CSAPRRGQGSNQPQHV. CDR3 nucleotide sequence: TGCAGTGCCCCCAGGAGGGGGCAAGGCAGCAATCAGCCCCAGCATGTT. The V call is TRBV20-1, the J call TRBJ1-5; 7 nucleotides align to TRBD1. Germline CDR1 reads DFQATT; CDR2 reads SNEGSKA (reference sequence). V trimming: 6 bases; J trimming: 1 base; junction bases outside the gene matches: 12. CDR3 length equals 16 residues.

This clonotype showed up many times. The J gene is TRBJ2-7, the V gene TRBV6-6, with D unresolved. This CDR3 has 12 residues. The V and J ends lost 2 bases and 2 bases respectively, with 4 bases between them. The germline CDR1 and CDR2 sequences are MNHNY and SVGAGI (reference sequence). CDR3 region: CASSYQTYEQYV. DNA for the CDR3: TGTGCCAGCAGTTACCAAACCTACGAGCAGTACGTC.

CDR3 sequence (DNA): TGTGCCAGCAGTCCGGGACTAGCGTTCAATGAGCAGTTCTTC. This translates into CASSPGLAFNEQFF. V usage is TRBV6-2 or TRBV6-3 and J usage is TRBJ2-1; 10 bases agree with TRBD2. The CDR3 has 14 amino acids. The junction had 4 bases not matched to a gene; V was cut back by 5 bases and J by 6 bases. Germline CDR1 MNHEY, CDR2 SVGEGT.

This clonotype has at least ten counts. The chain employs TRBV6-6 and TRBJ2-5; no reliable D call. V was trimmed by 2 bases and J by 4 bases, leaving 2 bases between them. Germline-derived CDR1 and CDR2 are MNHNY and SVGAGI (reference sequence). This CDR3 spans 11 amino acids. The DNA for the CDR3 is TGTGCCAGCAGTTACACAGAGACCCAGTACTTC. Translation: CASSYTETQYF.

This chain uses TRBV15 with TRBJ2-1; D perhaps matches TRBD2 (6 bases). CDR3 length: 14 amino acids. Germline CDR1 LNHNV, CDR2 YYDKDF (reference sequence). V shed 5 bases and J shed 8 bases, with 16 bases lying between them. The CDR3 loop is CATSPRDWSHEQFF. As DNA, the CDR3 is TGTGCCACCAGCCCCCGGGACTGGAGCCATGAGCAGTTCTTC.

The table lists this clonotype with many counts. V usage is TRBV6-2 or TRBV6-3 and J usage is TRBJ1-5; 9 bases are a match to TRBD1. CDR3 size: 13 residues. J lost 5 bases, V lost 6 bases, and 2 bases had no gene match. Germline V gene sequence: CDR1 MNHEY, CDR2 SVGEGT. Here the CDR3 reads CASRWTGDQPQHF. CDR3 coding DNA: TGTGCCAGCAGGTGGACAGGGGATCAGCCCCAGCATTTT.

This clonotype was counted between two and nine times. This chain joins TRBV29-1 and TRBJ2-1; a possible D gene is TRBD2 (6 bases). V shed 5 bases and J shed 3 bases, with 11 bases lying between them. This CDR3 has 13 residues. Germline V gene sequence: CDR1 SQVTM, CDR2 ANQGSEA. The CDR3 coding sequence is TGCAGCGTTCGCGGGATTGACTACAATGAGCAGTTCTTC. This codes for CSVRGIDYNEQFF.

This clonotype occurred a few times. The rearrangement links TRBV7-6 to TRBJ2-3; D ambiguous. V was shortened by 1 base and J by 2 bases, with 10 bases between the two germline ends. CDR1 is SGHVS and CDR2 is FNYEAQ in the germline V gene. This CDR3 comprises 15 residues. CDR3 DNA: TGTGCCAGCAGCTTAGGGTTGGGGAACACAGATACGCAGTATTTT. Encoded protein: CASSLGLGNTDTQYF.

This clonotype has a count of ten or more. V gene TRBV6-2 or TRBV6-3 combines with J gene TRBJ2-5; 11 nucleotides align to TRBD2. V lost 5 bases and J lost 8; bases outside the gene matches: 7. The germline gives CDR1 MNHEY, CDR2 SVGEGT. CDR3 length equals 14 residues. The CDR3: CASSKTSGVATQYF. DNA for the CDR3: TGTGCCAGCAGTAAGACTAGCGGGGTAGCCACCCAGTACTTC.

This clonotype was picked up a small number of times. The chain carries TRBV7-8 and TRBJ2-7, with 9 bases matching TRBD1. Germline V CDR1 and CDR2: SGHVS, FQNEAQ. V shed 10 bases, J shed 2 bases, and the junction held 9 bases outside the gene matches. CDR3 size: 14 residues. The CDR3 here is CATMRDRVTYEQYF. In DNA form, the CDR3 reads TGTGCCACGATGCGGGACAGGGTAACCTACGAGCAGTACTTC.

This clonotype was counted at least ten times. The CDR3 spells CAWSAGGSSYEQYV. DNA for the CDR3: TGTGCCTGGAGTGCGGGGGGCAGCTCCTACGAGCAGTACGTC. The rearrangement links TRBV30 to TRBJ2-7; maybe TRBD2 (7 bases). Trimming left V 1 base short and J 0 bases short, with 10 bases between. The CDR3 extends over 14 amino acids. The germline V gene has CDR1 GTSNPN and CDR2 SVGIG (reference sequence).

The CDR3, as DNA: TGTGCCAGCAGCCCGCAGGGTGGTGGGACTGAAGCTTTCTTT. As protein: CASSPQGGGTEAFF. The chain joins TRBV7-9 to TRBJ1-1; perhaps TRBD1 as D (5 bases). The CDR3 sequence is 14 residues long. Germline loops: CDR1 SEHNR, CDR2 FQNEAQ (reference sequence). With 5 bases removed from V and 5 bases from J, the gap between germline ends came to 15 bases.

The rearrangement uses TRBV7-9 and TRBJ2-7; TRBD2 matches 8 bases. The CDR3 has 21 residues. Germline assignment: CDR1 SEHNR and CDR2 FQNEAQ (reference sequence). V lost 1 base and J lost 6; bases outside the gene matches: 26. CDR3 sequence: CASSLDPWQGTLAVPGGEQYV. The CDR3, as DNA: TGTGCCAGCAGCTTAGACCCCTGGCAAGGGACACTAGCGGTTCCGGGGGGCGAGCAGTACGTC.